These T cell receptor beta chains were read from a single sample in a study of cytomegalovirus exposure and HLA in healthy donors. Clones were read by immunoSEQ multiplex PCR, and TCRdb kept only the in-frame ones, dropping some. The table lists 80,000 to 95,000 clones, about 60% of them singletons, with around 6.5% in the top ten. Sequenced input: PBMCs. These receptors were taken from a young woman in good health and CMV-seronegative. Both conserved end residues are part of each CDR3. D genes are given only for firm matches. Only some rows state a clone size, as once, few, many or a class for expanded clones.

V gene: TRBV5-1
D gene: TRBD1
J gene: TRBJ2-2
clone size: -
CDR3 DNA: TGCGCCAGCAGCTGGACAGGGGGCGACACCGGGGAGCTGTTTTTT
CDR3 protein: CASSWTGGDTGELFF

V gene: TRBV5-6
D gene: TRBD2
J gene: TRBJ2-1
clone size: -
CDR3 DNA: TGTGCCAGCAGCTTGGCCGGCCAGCGGGGAATCAATGAGCAGTTCTTC
CDR3 protein: CASSLAGQRGINEQFF

V gene: TRBV11-2
D gene: -
J gene: TRBJ2-3
clone size: few
CDR3 DNA: TGTGCCAGCAGCCGTAGGCTCAGGGCTAGCACAGATACGCAGTATTTT
CDR3 protein: CASSRRLRASTDTQYF

V gene: TRBV7-8
D gene: -
J gene: TRBJ2-7
clone size: once
CDR3 DNA: TGTGCCAGCAGCTTACGGGGGAGCGAGCAGTACTTC
CDR3 protein: CASSLRGSEQYF

V gene: TRBV19
D gene: TRBD1
J gene: TRBJ1-5
clone size: -
CDR3 DNA: TGTGCCAGTAGCGCAGACAGGGAGTATCAGCCCCAGCATTTT
CDR3 protein: CASSADREYQPQHF

V gene: TRBV5-1
D gene: -
J gene: TRBJ2-3
clone size: -
CDR3 DNA: TGCGCCAGCAGCTTGCAGGGGACAGATACGCAGTATTTT
CDR3 protein: CASSLQGTDTQYF

V gene: TRBV4-1
D gene: TRBD2
J gene: TRBJ2-3
clone size: -
CDR3 DNA: TGCGCCAGCAGCCAAGGGGAGCGGGAGAAAGATACGCAGTATTTT
CDR3 protein: CASSQGEREKDTQYF

V gene: TRBV18
D gene: -
J gene: TRBJ1-4
clone size: -
CDR3 DNA: TGTGCCAGCTCACCACTTACAGAAGCAAATGAAAAACTGTTTTTT
CDR3 protein: CASSPLTEANEKLFF

V gene: TRBV14
D gene: -
J gene: TRBJ2-6
clone size: -
CDR3 DNA: TGTGCCAGCTCCGTAGCTGGGGCCAACGTCCTGACTTTC
CDR3 protein: CASSVAGANVLTF

V gene: TRBV27
D gene: -
J gene: TRBJ2-3
clone size: -
CDR3 DNA: TGTGCCAGCAGTCCCAACCAGAGGGCAGATACGCAGTATTTT
CDR3 protein: CASSPNQRADTQYF

V gene: TRBV6-1
D gene: -
J gene: TRBJ1-5
clone size: -
CDR3 DNA: TGTGCCAGCAGGAATGGACAGACCAATCAGCCCCAGCATTTT
CDR3 protein: CASRNGQTNQPQHF

V gene: TRBV10-1
D gene: TRBD1
J gene: TRBJ2-1
clone size: -
CDR3 DNA: TGCGCCAGCAGTGGAGGGGGCGCGGAAAATGAGCAGTTCTTC
CDR3 protein: CASSGGGAENEQFF

V gene: TRBV18
D gene: -
J gene: TRBJ2-7
clone size: -
CDR3 DNA: TGTGCCAGCTCACCAACGTCAGGGGCCGACGAGCAGTACTTC
CDR3 protein: CASSPTSGADEQYF

V gene: TRBV7-9
D gene: -
J gene: TRBJ1-3
clone size: -
CDR3 DNA: TGTGCCAGCAGCACGACCAACAACAGTGGAAACACCATATATTTT
CDR3 protein: CASSTTNNSGNTIYF

V gene: TRBV9
D gene: TRBD1
J gene: TRBJ1-1
clone size: -
CDR3 DNA: TGTGCCAGCAGGCCCCCGGGACAGACAAACACTGAAGCTTTCTTT
CDR3 protein: CASRPPGQTNTEAFF

V gene: TRBV5-1
D gene: -
J gene: TRBJ1-1
clone size: -
CDR3 DNA: TGCGCCAGCAGCTTGGACAGCCTGAACACTGAAGCTTTCTTT
CDR3 protein: CASSLDSLNTEAFF

V gene: TRBV6-1
D gene: TRBD1
J gene: TRBJ1-1
clone size: -
CDR3 DNA: TGTGCCAGCAGGGGGACAGGGAGCGACACTGAAGCTTTCTTT
CDR3 protein: CASRGTGSDTEAFF

V gene: TRBV14
D gene: -
J gene: TRBJ2-4
clone size: -
CDR3 DNA: TGTGCCAGCAGCCAAGATAGCGGGACAGCCACGGTCAACATTCAGTACTTC
CDR3 protein: CASSQDSGTATVNIQYF

V gene: TRBV30
D gene: TRBD1
J gene: TRBJ1-2
clone size: few
CDR3 DNA: TGTGCCTGGAGTGTTGCGGACAGGAACTATGGCTACACCTTC
CDR3 protein: CAWSVADRNYGYTF

V gene: TRBV7-2
D gene: TRBD1
J gene: TRBJ2-5
clone size: -
CDR3 DNA: TGTGCCAGCAGCTTAGGACAGGGGTTTGAGACCCAGTACTTC
CDR3 protein: CASSLGQGFETQYF

V gene: TRBV11-2
D gene: -
J gene: TRBJ1-2
clone size: few
CDR3 DNA: TGTGCCAGCAGTCTTCAGGGAGGAAGTGGCTACACCTTC
CDR3 protein: CASSLQGGSGYTF

V gene: TRBV29-1
D gene: -
J gene: TRBJ2-3
clone size: -
CDR3 DNA: TGCAGCGTTGATATTACTAGCACAGATACGCAGTATTTT
CDR3 protein: CSVDITSTDTQYF

V gene: TRBV13
D gene: TRBD2
J gene: TRBJ2-4
clone size: -
CDR3 DNA: TGTGCCAGCAGCTTAGGCAGGACTAGAGTAAACATTCAGTACTTC
CDR3 protein: CASSLGRTRVNIQYF

V gene: TRBV29-1
D gene: TRBD1
J gene: TRBJ2-7
clone size: -
CDR3 DNA: TGCAGCGTTAGACAGGGGAACGAGCAGTACTTC
CDR3 protein: CSVRQGNEQYF

V gene: TRBV2
D gene: TRBD1
J gene: TRBJ2-7
clone size: -
CDR3 DNA: TGTGCCAGCAGGGGGGACAGGGGCGGGGAGCAGTACTTC
CDR3 protein: CASRGDRGGEQYF

V gene: TRBV28
D gene: -
J gene: TRBJ2-7
clone size: -
CDR3 DNA: TGTGCCAGCAGTTTACCTGGTGGGAGTTACGAGCAGTACTTC
CDR3 protein: CASSLPGGSYEQYF

V gene: TRBV10-3
D gene: TRBD1
J gene: TRBJ1-2
clone size: -
CDR3 DNA: TGTGCCATCAAAGGGACAGGGGACGATGGCTACACCTTC
CDR3 protein: CAIKGTGDDGYTF

V gene: TRBV28
D gene: TRBD1
J gene: TRBJ1-4
clone size: -
CDR3 DNA: TGTGCCAGCAGTTCACCCCTACCGTGGACAGGAGGAAATGAAAAACTGTTTTTT
CDR3 protein: CASSSPLPWTGGNEKLFF

V gene: TRBV7-9
D gene: -
J gene: TRBJ2-7
clone size: few
CDR3 DNA: TGTGCCAGCTCTAATCCAGGACTTAACTACGAGCAGTACTTC
CDR3 protein: CASSNPGLNYEQYF

V gene: TRBV5-1
D gene: -
J gene: TRBJ2-2
clone size: once
CDR3 DNA: TGCGCCAGCAGCTTGGGGACTGACTCCGGGGAGCTGTTTTTT
CDR3 protein: CASSLGTDSGELFF

V gene: TRBV28
D gene: -
J gene: TRBJ1-1
clone size: -
CDR3 DNA: TGTGCCAGCAGTTTGACTGGGGCGCGGACTGAAGCTTTCTTT
CDR3 protein: CASSLTGARTEAFF

V gene: TRBV7-9
D gene: TRBD1
J gene: TRBJ2-1
clone size: -
CDR3 DNA: TGTGCCAGCAGCGCCCGGGACAGGGGGCCCGAGCAGTTCTTC
CDR3 protein: CASSARDRGPEQFF

V gene: TRBV29-1
D gene: TRBD1
J gene: TRBJ2-7
clone size: -
CDR3 DNA: TGCAGCGTCTGCAGGGACAGCTACGAGCAGTACTTC
CDR3 protein: CSVCRDSYEQYF

V gene: TRBV6-4
D gene: -
J gene: TRBJ1-1
clone size: -
CDR3 DNA: TGTGCCAGCAGCCCAGGGAGGGGGAACACTGAAGCTTTCTTT
CDR3 protein: CASSPGRGNTEAFF

V gene: TRBV30
D gene: -
J gene: TRBJ2-3
clone size: -
CDR3 DNA: TGTGCCTGGAGGGGCTTCTCTAGCACAGATACGCAGTATTTT
CDR3 protein: CAWRGFSSTDTQYF

V gene: TRBV5-6
D gene: -
J gene: TRBJ1-1
clone size: -
CDR3 DNA: TGTGCCAGCAGCCTGGGGCTGAACACTGAAGCTTTCTTT
CDR3 protein: CASSLGLNTEAFF

V gene: TRBV14
D gene: -
J gene: TRBJ1-6
clone size: -
CDR3 DNA: TGTGCCAGCAGCCAAGATGGGGGGAAGTATTCACCCCTCCACTTT
CDR3 protein: CASSQDGGKYSPLHF